This is a list of T cell receptor beta chains from one sample in a study of T cell responses to AZD1222 COVID-19 vaccine. Sequencing was performed with immunoSEQ multiplex PCR; in TCRdb, only in-frame clones are kept and a portion is missing. The data hold about 150,000 clones, with about nine tenths observed a single time. The source material was peripheral blood, sampled 28 days after the second AZD1222 dose. The receptors were gathered from an adult who received the AZD1222 COVID-19 vaccine. Both conserved end residues are part of each CDR3. A D gene is named only where the DNA matches it firmly. Not every row has a clone size; where given, it reads once, few, many or a size class.

>NA|TRBV2|NA|TRBJ1-1|13
CASSGQVYTEAFF
TGTGCCAGCTCGGGGCAGGTATACACTGAAGCTTTCTTT
>NA|TRBV7-5|NA|TRBJ2-2|16
CARSLLGTVNTGELFF
TGTGCCAGAAGCTTACTTGGGACGGTAAACACCGGGGAGCTGTTTTTT
>NA|TRBV19|NA|TRBJ1-5|15
CASTPGEVSNQPQHF
TGTGCCAGTACCCCGGGGGAGGTCAGCAATCAGCCCCAGCATTTT
>NA|TRBV6-4|NA|TRBJ1-1|12
CATLTENTEAFF
TGTGCCACCCTCACAGAAAACACTGAAGCTTTCTTT
>TRBD2|TRBV19|NA|TRBJ2-1|15
CASSTGTSTYNEQFF
TGTGCCAGTAGTACCGGGACTAGTACCTACAATGAGCAGTTCTTC
>TRBD1|TRBV2|once|TRBJ1-1|17
CASSLPDRGVMNTEAFF
TGTGCCAGCAGTCTACCCGACAGGGGGGTTATGAACACTGAAGCTTTCTTT
>NA|TRBV28|NA|TRBJ2-2|14
CASSRDRDTGELFF
TGTGCCAGCAGCCGGGACCGAGACACCGGGGAGCTGTTTTTT
>NA|TRBV12-3/TRBV12-4|NA|TRBJ1-5|12
CASSFSHQPQHF
TGTGCCAGCAGCTTTTCCCATCAGCCCCAGCATTTT
>NA|TRBV4-2|NA|TRBJ1-5|15
CASSPGTDRNQPQHF
TGTGCCAGCAGCCCTGGGACGGACCGCAATCAGCCCCAGCATTTT
>TRBD1|TRBV5-4|NA|TRBJ1-4|17
CASSASRDRGTNEKLFF
TGTGCCAGCAGCGCGTCCCGGGACAGGGGTACTAATGAAAAACTGTTTTTT
>NA|TRBV19|once|TRBJ2-6|16
CASRPRGGSGANVLTF
TGTGCCAGTAGACCTAGGGGGGGCTCCGGGGCCAACGTCCTGACTTTC
>NA|TRBV12-5|NA|TRBJ1-2|13
CASGQDGTYGYTF
TGTGCTAGTGGTCAAGACGGGACCTATGGCTACACCTTC
>NA|TRBV3-1/TRBV3-2|few|TRBJ2-7|12
CASSHGVHEQYF
TGTGCCAGCAGCCATGGGGTCCACGAGCAGTACTTC
>NA|TRBV19|NA|TRBJ1-3|14
CASSIGLTGNTIYF
TGTGCCAGTAGTATAGGATTAACAGGAAACACCATATATTTT
>NA|TRBV20-1|few|TRBJ1-1|11
CSVWRNTEAFF
TGCAGTGTTTGGAGGAACACTGAAGCTTTCTTT
>TRBD1|TRBV29-1|once|TRBJ1-5|12
CSVGQGEQPQHF
TGCAGCGTAGGACAGGGTGAACAGCCCCAGCATTTT
>NA|TRBV18|once|TRBJ1-5|13
CASSQDTYQPQHF
TGTGCCAGCTCACAGGACACCTATCAGCCCCAGCATTTT
>NA|TRBV5-4|NA|TRBJ1-1|15
CASSLAGVPNTEAFF
TGTGCCAGCAGCTTGGCAGGGGTCCCGAACACTGAAGCTTTCTTT
>TRBD2|TRBV29-1|NA|TRBJ2-1|15
CSVELAGGTLYEQFF
TGCAGCGTTGAACTAGCGGGAGGGACCCTCTATGAGCAGTTCTTC
>NA|TRBV28|NA|TRBJ1-2|13
CASTDYSPRGYTF
TGTGCCAGCACCGATTACAGTCCCCGAGGCTACACCTTC
>NA|TRBV7-8|NA|TRBJ2-1|16
CASSPPGGAGYNEQFF
TGTGCCAGCAGCCCGCCGGGGGGCGCAGGTTACAATGAGCAGTTCTTC
>NA|TRBV19|NA|TRBJ1-4|15
CASRGKGATNEKLFF
TGTGCCAGTAGAGGGAAGGGAGCAACTAATGAAAAACTGTTTTTT
>NA|TRBV11-1|NA|TRBJ1-2|14
CASSLGGRGYGYTF
TGTGCCAGCAGCTTAGGTGGGCGAGGCTATGGCTACACCTTC